This is a list of T cell receptor beta chains from one sample in a study of T cell responses to AZD1222 COVID-19 vaccine. Data came from immunoSEQ multiplex PCR; TCRdb stores just in-frame clones and leaves some out. The table lists 130,000 or so clones, about 85% of them singletons. The source material was peripheral blood, sampled 28 days after the second AZD1222 dose. The receptors were gathered from an adult who received the AZD1222 COVID-19 vaccine. Both conserved end residues are part of each CDR3. A D gene is named only where the DNA matches it firmly. Clone size is shown for a subset of rows, as once, few, many or a class of expanded clone.

d_gene: .; j_gene: TRBJ2-2; abundance: .; v_gene: TRBV9; CDR3aa: CASTQGTRRDVGELFF; CDR3nt: TGTGCCAGCACCCAGGGGACACGCCGGGATGTCGGGGAGCTGTTTTTT
d_gene: .; j_gene: TRBJ2-7; abundance: .; v_gene: TRBV7-2; CDR3aa: CASSGDSYEQYF; CDR3nt: TGTGCCAGCAGCGGGGACTCCTACGAGCAGTATTTC
d_gene: TRBD2; j_gene: TRBJ2-2; abundance: once; v_gene: TRBV19; CDR3aa: CASSTGGQTGELFF; CDR3nt: TGTGCCAGTAGTACGGGGGGGCAGACCGGGGAGCTGTTTTTT
d_gene: .; j_gene: TRBJ2-7; abundance: .; v_gene: TRBV2; CDR3aa: CASSPQGRYEQYF; CDR3nt: TGTGCCAGCAGTCCACAGGGCCGCTACGAGCAGTACTTC
d_gene: TRBD1; j_gene: TRBJ1-2; abundance: .; v_gene: TRBV7-9; CDR3aa: CASSLEWTGGYTF; CDR3nt: TGTGCCAGCAGCTTAGAGTGGACAGGCGGCTACACCTTC
d_gene: TRBD1; j_gene: TRBJ1-6; abundance: .; v_gene: TRBV30; CDR3aa: CAWSEQGWNSPLHF; CDR3nt: TGTGCCTGGAGTGAACAGGGGTGGAATTCACCCCTCCACTTT
d_gene: .; j_gene: TRBJ2-7; abundance: .; v_gene: TRBV14; CDR3aa: CASSQVGGVQAYEQYF; CDR3nt: TGTGCCAGCAGCCAAGTGGGTGGAGTACAAGCCTACGAGCAGTACTTC
d_gene: .; j_gene: TRBJ2-3; abundance: .; v_gene: TRBV15; CDR3aa: CATSYRGTDTQYF; CDR3nt: TGTGCCACCAGCTACAGGGGCACAGATACGCAGTATTTT
d_gene: .; j_gene: TRBJ1-4; abundance: .; v_gene: TRBV10-3; CDR3aa: CAISESVGEKLFF; CDR3nt: TGTGCCATCAGTGAGTCAGTAGGGGAAAAACTGTTTTTT
d_gene: TRBD1; j_gene: TRBJ1-2; abundance: .; v_gene: TRBV6-5; CDR3aa: CASRDRGYYGYTF; CDR3nt: TGTGCCAGCAGGGACAGGGGGTACTATGGCTACACCTTC